The 25 T cell receptor beta chains below come from one sample, sequenced in a study of blood T cell repertoires in COVID-19. The method was immunoSEQ multiplex PCR; TCRdb's version includes in-frame clones alone and lacks a portion of them. The data contain about 93,000 clones, approximately 80% of them singletons. Sequenced material: peripheral blood. The receptors shown here come from a human donor in a cohort sampled during active COVID-19.

The chain has TRBV2 and TRBJ2-5, with D possibly matching TRBD1 (6 bases). CDR1 is SNHLY, CDR2 FYNNEI, per germline. The CDR3 consists of 14 residues. Trimming removed 5 bases from V and 5 bases from J, with 15 bases in between. The CDR3, as DNA: TGTGCCAGCAGTCCAACTACAGGGTCGGAGACCCAGTACTTC. This encodes CASSPTTGSETQYF.

This clone was seen just once. The chain recombines TRBV6-5 with TRBJ1-2; D not certain. The CDR3 runs 13 residues. Per the germline V gene, CDR1 is MNHEY and CDR2 is SVGAGI. Between the trimmed V and J ends, which lost 0 bases and 4 bases, there was a span of 6 bases. Here the CDR3 reads CASSYSGPYGYTF. Here the CDR3 DNA reads TGTGCCAGCAGTTACTCTGGCCCCTATGGCTACACCTTC.

This clone has at least ten counts. The rearrangement uses TRBV10-3 and TRBJ2-7; perhaps TRBD2 as D (6 bases). Trimming left V 7 bases short and J 7 bases short, with 17 bases between. This CDR3 has 13 residues. The V gene's germline CDR1 is ENHRY and CDR2 SYGVKD. In DNA form, the CDR3 reads TGTGCCATCACCGAGAGGGAGGCAGATGAGCAGTACTTC. It translates to CAITEREADEQYF.

There are a few counts of this clone. This chain joins TRBV29-1 and TRBJ2-3, with a tentative D call TRBD2 (5 bases). From germline, CDR1 is SQVTM and CDR2 ANQGSEA. The V and J ends lost 5 bases and 0 bases respectively, with 12 bases between them. The length of the CDR3 is 14 residues. CDR3 sequence (DNA): TGCAGCGTTTCGAGTAGCGCTAGCACAGATACGCAGTATTTT. Protein product: CSVSSSASTDTQYF.

The V call is TRBV27, the J call TRBJ2-7; TRBD1 agrees at 11 bases. V trimming: 5 bases; J trimming: 2 bases; junction bases outside the gene matches: 5. This CDR3 spans 15 amino acids. Germline assignment: CDR1 MNHEY and CDR2 SMNVEV (reference sequence). CDR3 loop: CASSPPGQGAYEQYF. The CDR3 DNA reads as TGTGCCAGCAGTCCCCCGGGACAGGGGGCCTACGAGCAGTACTTC.

V gene TRBV6-6 combines with J gene TRBJ2-6, with D possibly TRBD1 on 5 matching bases. In germline, CDR1 is MNHNY, CDR2 SVGAGI (reference sequence). V lost 6 bases, J lost 0 bases, and 9 bases lay in between. This CDR3 is 15 amino acids long. CDR3 amino acids: CASSIDSSGANVLTF. The CDR3 coding sequence is TGTGCCAGCAGCATCGACAGCTCTGGGGCCAACGTCCTGACTTTC.

This rearrangement joins TRBV23-1 to TRBJ1-3; tentatively, D is TRBD1 (6 bases). TRBV23-1 is flagged as an ORF with uncertain function. The CDR3 totals 18 residues. Between the trimmed V and J ends, which lost 4 bases and 8 bases, there was a span of 27 bases. CDR3 sequence (DNA): TGCGCCAGCAGTCTAAAGTTCTCGAAACAGGGCCTATGGGACACCATATATTTT. It translates to CASSLKFSKQGLWDTIYF.

This clone was observed a handful of times. V is TRBV15 and J is TRBJ1-6; 7 positions agree with TRBD1. V shed 1 base and J 6 bases; nucleotides not matched to a gene: 3. The CDR3 extends over 15 amino acids. CDR1 and CDR2 (germline): LNHNV, YYDKDF (reference sequence). The DNA of the CDR3 is TGTGCCACCAGCAGAGGGGACAGTCCTAATTCACCCCTCCACTTT. It codes for CATSRGDSPNSPLHF.

The J gene is TRBJ1-2, the V gene TRBV27, with no clear D. The CDR3 covers 13 residues. The germline CDR1 and CDR2 sequences are MNHEY and SMNVEV (reference sequence). Trimming took off 6 bases at V and 2 bases at J, with 10 bases between the two ends. CDR3 region: CASSLRSNYGYTF. In DNA form, the CDR3 reads TGTGCCAGCAGCCTGAGGTCAAACTATGGCTACACCTTC.

V usage is TRBV6-5 and J usage is TRBJ1-2, with 9 bases aligning to TRBD1. V trimming: 6 bases; J trimming: 8 bases; junction bases outside the gene matches: 1. CDR3 length equals 11 residues. CDR1 and CDR2 (germline): MNHEY, SVGAGI. CDR3 protein: CASRGQGGYTF. In nucleotides, the CDR3 is TGTGCCAGCAGGGGACAGGGAGGCTACACCTTC.

In this sample, this clone turned up a few times. The J gene is TRBJ2-7, the V gene TRBV7-9, with D possibly matching TRBD2 (5 bases). The V end was cut by 3 bases, the J end by 0 bases, with 18 bases between. Germline values: CDR1 SEHNR, CDR2 FQNEAQ (reference sequence). The CDR3 length is 17 residues. CDR3 in amino acids: CASSFRGLQSPSYEQYF. CDR3 bases: TGTGCCAGCAGCTTCCGAGGACTCCAATCTCCCTCCTACGAGCAGTACTTC.

The chain recombines TRBV6-5 with TRBJ1-5; D is perhaps TRBD1 (5 bases). Deletions cut 11 bases from V and 0 bases from J, with 8 bases between. The CDR3 is 12 residues long. Germline V gene sequence: CDR1 MNHEY, CDR2 SVGAGI. CDR3 region: CAVGDSNQPQHF. The CDR3 DNA follows: TGTGCCGTAGGGGATAGCAATCAGCCCCAGCATTTT.

The V call is TRBV18, the J call TRBJ2-5; TRBD2 might be the D (6 bases). Trimming left V 2 bases short and J 3 bases short, with 19 bases between. Germline-derived CDR1 and CDR2 are KGHSH and LQKENI. CDR3 length: 17 amino acids. The CDR3 DNA follows: TGTGCCAGCTCACCAAGAACGTCGCGGGGAGTAAAAGAGACCCAGTACTTC. Its translation: CASSPRTSRGVKETQYF.

This chain links TRBV2 with TRBJ1-2; D unclear. The CDR3 totals 13 residues. The V end was cut by 2 bases, the J end by 8 bases, with 12 bases between. Germline lookup yields CDR1 SNHLY and CDR2 FYNNEI. The CDR3 DNA reads as TGTGCCAGCAGTGAAACGAGGGTTAGCGGCTACACCTTC. Its protein is CASSETRVSGYTF. The full variable domain, with the rest looked up from reference TRBV2 and TRBJ1-2, is EPEVTQTPSHQVTQMGQEVILRCVPISNHLYFYWYRQILGQKVEFLVSFYNNEISEKSEIFDDQFSVERPDGSNFTLKIRSTKLEDSAMYFCASSETRVSGYTFGSGTRLTVV.

The chain couples TRBV28 to TRBJ1-3; no definite D call. The length of the CDR3 is 10 residues. From germline, CDR1 is MDHEN and CDR2 SYDVKM. Trimming removed 8 bases from V and 16 bases from J, with 15 bases in between. The CDR3 DNA follows: TGTGCCAGCTCAGGCAGCTCATGGTATTTT. Its translation: CASSGSSWYF.

This chain connects TRBV27 to TRBJ1-4; no clear D. The CDR3 totals 15 residues. The germline CDR1 and CDR2 sequences are MNHEY and SMNVEV (reference sequence). Trimming shortened V by 6 bases and J by 8 bases, and 19 bases separated the two germline ends. For the CDR3, the DNA is TGTGCCAGCAGGGGAGGAGGCCTCTTAGGAGAAAAACTGTTTTTT. Translation: CASRGGGLLGEKLFF. Combining the CDR3 with reference TRBV27 and TRBJ1-4 gives the whole variable domain EAQVTQNPRYLITVTGKKLTVTCSQNMNHEYMSWYRQDPGLGLRQIYYSMNVEVTDKGDVPEGYKVSRKEKRNFPLILESPSPNQTSLYFCASRGGGLLGEKLFFGSGTQLSVL.

This chain's CDR3 is CASSQGERKTQYF. The CDR3 DNA follows: TGTGCCAGCAGCCAGGGGGAACGGAAGACCCAGTACTTC. The chain employs TRBV12-3 or TRBV12-4 and TRBJ2-5, with 7 bases lining up with TRBD1. The V and J ends lost 6 bases and 6 bases, in that order; junction bases with no gene match: 7. This CDR3 is built from 13 residues.

The chain carries TRBV18 and TRBJ1-2, with 7 nucleotides matching TRBD1. The V gene end was trimmed by 0 bases and the J gene end by 3 bases; junction bases not matched to a gene: 4. CDR3 size: 15 residues. The germline V gene has CDR1 KGHSH and CDR2 LQKENI. In DNA form, the CDR3 reads TGTGCCAGCTCACCACCGAACAGGGGCGACTATGGCTACACCTTC. This sequence encodes CASSPPNRGDYGYTF.

V gene TRBV7-2 combines with J gene TRBJ1-1; D perhaps matches TRBD1 (6 bases). This CDR3 comprises 19 residues. Germline values: CDR1 SGHTA, CDR2 FQGNSA. Trimming cost V 5 bases and J 0 bases, with 25 bases left between them. This CDR3 is CASSRRQAGRSYMNTEAFF. CDR3 sequence (DNA): TGTGCCAGCAGCCGTCGACAGGCCGGGAGGTCCTATATGAACACTGAAGCTTTCTTT.

This clone was seen only a few times. V gene TRBV6-5 combines with J gene TRBJ1-3; unclear D gene. Germline V gene data show CDR1 as MNHEY and CDR2 as SVGAGI. Trimming pared 0 bases from V and 1 base from J, leaving 10 bases between. This CDR3 spans 16 amino acids. The CDR3 sequence: CASSYSRSPSGNTIYF. The CDR3 nucleotides are TGTGCCAGCAGTTACTCGAGAAGCCCTTCTGGAAACACCATATATTTT.

The V and J genes are TRBV9 and TRBJ2-1, with TRBD2 as a possible D gene (6 bases). Germline CDR1 is SGDLS and CDR2 is YYNGEE. Between the trimmed V and J ends, which lost 2 bases and 9 bases, there was a span of 18 bases. The CDR3 is 15 residues long. Written as DNA, the CDR3 is TGTGCCAGCAGCGTGGCTAGCGTGGGGAGTGTTGAGCAGTTCTTC. Its translation is CASSVASVGSVEQFF.

This rearrangement joins TRBV25-1 to TRBJ2-5; 11 bases are a match to TRBD2. The CDR3 spans 15 residues. In germline, CDR1 is MGHDK, CDR2 SYGVNS. Trimming took 4 bases from V and 3 from J; bases not matched to a gene: 4. CDR3 nucleotides: TGTGCCAGCAGTGGTTCGGGACTAGCGGAAGAGACCCAGTACTTC. This sequence encodes CASSGSGLAEETQYF. Full variable domain (missing parts from reference TRBV25-1 and TRBJ2-5): EADIYQTPRYLVIGTGKKITLECSQTMGHDKMYWYQQDPGMELHLIHYSYGVNSTEKGDLSSESTVSRIRTEHFPLTLESARPSHTSQYLCASSGSGLAEETQYFGPGTRLLVL.

The chain carries TRBV7-9 and TRBJ1-1; D is perhaps TRBD1 (5 bases). Trimming shortened V by 3 bases and J by 1 base, and 24 bases separated the two germline ends. Looked up from germline, CDR1 is SEHNR and CDR2 is FQNEAQ (reference sequence). This CDR3 has 19 amino acids. For the CDR3, the DNA is TGTGCCAGCAGCTTCCTATATAACATCCAACAGGAACCGAACACTGAAGCTTTCTTT. This codes for CASSFLYNIQQEPNTEAFF. Complete variable domain (other parts from reference TRBV7-9 and TRBJ1-1): DTGVSQNPRHKITKRGQNVTFRCDPISEHNRLYWYRQTLGQGPEFLTYFQNEAQLEKSRLLSDRFSAERPKGSFSTLEIQRTEQGDSAMYLCASSFLYNIQQEPNTEAFFGQGTRLTVV.

This rearrangement joins TRBV15 to TRBJ2-1, with D possibly TRBD1 on 6 matching bases. Germline CDR1 reads LNHNV; CDR2 reads YYDKDF (reference sequence). V lost 0 bases to trimming and J lost 8 bases, with 11 bases between them. This CDR3 is 14 amino acids long. The DNA for the CDR3 is TGTGCCACCAGCAGAGATACAGGGTTCGATGAGCAGTTCTTC. Translation gives CATSRDTGFDEQFF.

This clone was observed a few times. V gene TRBV3-1 (or the pseudogene TRBV3-2) combines with J gene TRBJ2-2, with D possibly matching TRBD2 (6 bases). V lost 0 bases and J lost 4, with 6 bases in between. Germline CDR1 and CDR2: LGHDT and YNNKEL (reference sequence). The CDR3 consists of 14 residues. The CDR3 sequence: CASSQDSGTGELFF. CDR3 nucleotides: TGTGCCAGCAGCCAAGATAGCGGCACCGGGGAGCTGTTTTTT.